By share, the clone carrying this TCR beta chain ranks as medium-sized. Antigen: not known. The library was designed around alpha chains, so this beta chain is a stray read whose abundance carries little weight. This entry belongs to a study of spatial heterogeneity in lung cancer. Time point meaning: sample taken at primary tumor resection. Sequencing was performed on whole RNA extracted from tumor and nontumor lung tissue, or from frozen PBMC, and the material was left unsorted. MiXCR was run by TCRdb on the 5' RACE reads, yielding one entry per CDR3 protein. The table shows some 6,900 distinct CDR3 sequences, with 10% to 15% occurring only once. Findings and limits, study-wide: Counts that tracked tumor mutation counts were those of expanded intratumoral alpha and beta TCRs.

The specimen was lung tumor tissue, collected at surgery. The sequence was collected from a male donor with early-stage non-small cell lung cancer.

The CDR3 region has the DNA TGCAGTGCTAGACCCCCGGGACTAGCCTCCAATGAGCAGTTCTTC. Translating it yields CSARPPGLASNEQFF. The chain employs TRBV20-1 and TRBJ2-1, with TRBD2 matching 9 bases. V lost 2 bases to trimming and J lost 6 bases; unmatched junction nucleotides: 8. The V gene's germline CDR1 is DFQATT and CDR2 SNEGSKA (reference sequence). The CDR3 runs to 15 residues.